A selection of T cell receptor beta chains follows, all from one sample in a study of shared clonotypes between healthy human individuals. This table comes from immunoSEQ multiplex PCR, and its TCRdb copy is limited to in-frame clones, with some not included. The repertoire holds about 820,000 clones, with about 91% as singletons. The sequenced sample consisted of naive CD8+ T cells sorted from blood. These receptors all stem from a man aged 30 to 39 in good health. The conserved cysteine and the conserved F or W are not part of the CDR3 here. Clone size is shown for a subset of rows, as once, few, many or a class of expanded clone.

CDR3	size	V	J
ASSIPDRGLIDEQF	-	TRBV19	TRBJ2-1
ASSRRSDTQY	-	TRBV27	TRBJ2-3
ASSPIGSYEQY	-	TRBV4-2	TRBJ2-7
ASTPRGSGRTGELF	few	TRBV2	TRBJ2-2
ASSFGPGGVYEQY	-	TRBV11-2	TRBJ2-7
ASSYSGTGLGYEQF	-	TRBV6-5	TRBJ2-1
ASSDPTGRWGEQY	-	TRBV7-9	TRBJ2-7
ASTEQGAYNEQF	-	TRBV28	TRBJ2-1
ASRGQSSYEQY	-	TRBV14	TRBJ2-7
ASSLFPADISGSYEQY	-	TRBV27	TRBJ2-7
ASSLDLGENQPQH	-	TRBV5-1	TRBJ1-5
ASSVGQGVKVLF	-	TRBV25-1	TRBJ1-4
ASNVPPGTSGNEQF	-	TRBV28	TRBJ2-1
ASSPGSYEQY	-	TRBV27	TRBJ2-7
AAGATIVPADTQY	-	TRBV5-4	TRBJ2-3
ASSPSRGRNTEAF	-	TRBV14	TRBJ1-1
ASSGTAYSNEQF	-	TRBV25-1	TRBJ2-1
ASMFGNTIY	-	TRBV6-1	TRBJ1-3
ASSLTPGRSSYNEQF	-	TRBV5-1	TRBJ2-1
AWSSEGFGVNTEAF	-	TRBV30	TRBJ1-1
ASSERTAPAPSDEQF	-	TRBV2	TRBJ2-1
ASSELGQGNTEAF	many	TRBV9	TRBJ1-1
ASSQGGRGPETQY	-	TRBV11-3	TRBJ2-5
ASSFLIGTGDTSYEQY	-	TRBV28	TRBJ2-7
ASSFRDSYYEQY	-	TRBV27	TRBJ2-7
ASSSTGTSNEQF	-	TRBV7-3	TRBJ2-1
ASRWTGGNTEAF	-	TRBV27	TRBJ1-1
ASSILLDRVLGYT	-	TRBV19	TRBJ1-2
ASSSGTGPGNEQF	-	TRBV4-3	TRBJ2-1
ASSLPGGRTDTQY	once	TRBV27	TRBJ2-3
ASSFSEGYEQY	-	TRBV19	TRBJ2-7